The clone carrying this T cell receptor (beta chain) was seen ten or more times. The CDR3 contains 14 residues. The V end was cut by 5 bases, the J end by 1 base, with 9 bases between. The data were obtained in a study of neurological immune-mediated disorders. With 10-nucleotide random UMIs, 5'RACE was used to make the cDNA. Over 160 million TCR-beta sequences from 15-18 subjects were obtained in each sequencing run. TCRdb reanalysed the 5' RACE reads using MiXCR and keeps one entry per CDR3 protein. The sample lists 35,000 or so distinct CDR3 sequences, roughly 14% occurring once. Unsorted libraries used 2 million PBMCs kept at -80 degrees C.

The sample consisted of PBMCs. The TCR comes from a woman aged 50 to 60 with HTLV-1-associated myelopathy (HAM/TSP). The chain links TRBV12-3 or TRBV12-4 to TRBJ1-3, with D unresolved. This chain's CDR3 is CASSNPRSGNTIYF. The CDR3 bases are TGTGCCAGCAGTAACCCTCGGTCTGGAAACACCATATATTTT.